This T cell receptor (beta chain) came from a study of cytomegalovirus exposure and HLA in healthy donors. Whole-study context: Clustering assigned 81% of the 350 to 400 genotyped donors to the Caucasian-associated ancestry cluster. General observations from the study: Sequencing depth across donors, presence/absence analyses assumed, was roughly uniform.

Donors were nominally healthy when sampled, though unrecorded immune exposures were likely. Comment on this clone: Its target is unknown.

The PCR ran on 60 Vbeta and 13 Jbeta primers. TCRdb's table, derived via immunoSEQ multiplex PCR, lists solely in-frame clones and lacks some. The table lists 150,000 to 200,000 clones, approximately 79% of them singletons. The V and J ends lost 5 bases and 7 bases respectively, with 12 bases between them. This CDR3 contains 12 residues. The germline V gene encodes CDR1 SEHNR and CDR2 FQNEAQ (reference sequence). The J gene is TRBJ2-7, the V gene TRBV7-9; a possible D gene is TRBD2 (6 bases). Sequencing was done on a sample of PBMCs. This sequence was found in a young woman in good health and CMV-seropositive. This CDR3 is CASSPSAGEQYF. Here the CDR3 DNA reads TGTGCCAGCAGCCCGTCGGCGGGAGAGCAGTACTTC.